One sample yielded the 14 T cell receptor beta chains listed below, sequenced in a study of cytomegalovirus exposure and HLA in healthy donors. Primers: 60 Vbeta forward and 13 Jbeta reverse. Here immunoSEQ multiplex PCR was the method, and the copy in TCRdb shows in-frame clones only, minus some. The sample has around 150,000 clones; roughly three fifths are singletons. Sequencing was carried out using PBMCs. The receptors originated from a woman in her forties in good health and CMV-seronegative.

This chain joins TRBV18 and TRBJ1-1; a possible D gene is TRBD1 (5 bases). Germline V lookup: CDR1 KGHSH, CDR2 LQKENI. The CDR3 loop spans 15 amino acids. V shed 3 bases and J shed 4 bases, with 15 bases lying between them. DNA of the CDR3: TGTGCCAGCTCACCGTCCGGGAGTGGGGGCACTGAAGCTTTCTTT. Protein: CASSPSGSGGTEAFF.

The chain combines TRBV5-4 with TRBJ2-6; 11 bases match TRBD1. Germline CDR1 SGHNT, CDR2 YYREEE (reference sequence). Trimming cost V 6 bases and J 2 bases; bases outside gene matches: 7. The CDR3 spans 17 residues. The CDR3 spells CASTGQGALTGANVLTF. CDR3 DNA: TGTGCCAGCACCGGACAGGGGGCGCTTACTGGGGCCAACGTCCTGACTTTC.

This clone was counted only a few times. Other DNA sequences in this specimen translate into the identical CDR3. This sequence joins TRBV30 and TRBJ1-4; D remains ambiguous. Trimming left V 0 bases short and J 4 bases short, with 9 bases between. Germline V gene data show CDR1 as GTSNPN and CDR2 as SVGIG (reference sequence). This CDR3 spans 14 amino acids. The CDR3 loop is CAWSVGQSNEKLFF. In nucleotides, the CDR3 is TGTGCCTGGAGTGTTGGGCAGAGTAATGAAAAACTGTTTTTT.

The CDR3 region has the DNA TGTGCCAGCAGTAACCCCACCGGGAACGAGCAGTACTTC. This gives the protein CASSNPTGNEQYF. The chain joins TRBV6-5 to TRBJ2-7; D possibly corresponds to TRBD2 (5 bases). CDR1 and CDR2 from the germline V gene are MNHEY and SVGAGI. Between the trimmed V and J ends, which lost 5 bases and 5 bases, there was a span of 13 bases. CDR3 length: 13 amino acids.

The CDR3 spells CASSQDRGPNYNEQFF. The CDR3 coding sequence is TGCGCCAGCAGCCAAGATCGCGGGCCGAACTACAATGAGCAGTTCTTC. The rearrangement uses TRBV4-1 and TRBJ2-1; TRBD2 is a possible D gene (5 bases). The V end lost 0 bases, the J end lost 3 bases, and 12 bases lay between the germline ends. The CDR3 contains 16 residues. Germline V gene sequence: CDR1 MGHRA, CDR2 YSYEKL.

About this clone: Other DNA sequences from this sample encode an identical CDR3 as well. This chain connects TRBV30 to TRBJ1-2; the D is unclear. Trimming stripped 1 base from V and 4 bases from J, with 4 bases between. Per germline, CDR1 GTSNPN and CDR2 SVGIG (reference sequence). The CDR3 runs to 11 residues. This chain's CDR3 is CAWSALYGYTF. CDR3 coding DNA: TGTGCCTGGAGTGCCCTCTATGGCTACACCTTC.

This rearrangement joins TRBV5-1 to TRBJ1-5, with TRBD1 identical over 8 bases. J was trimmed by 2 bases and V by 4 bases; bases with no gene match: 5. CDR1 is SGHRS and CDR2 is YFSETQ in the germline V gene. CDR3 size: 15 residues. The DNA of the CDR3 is TGCGCCAGCAGCGTCGGGACAGGCGGCAATCAGCCCCAGCATTTT. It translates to CASSVGTGGNQPQHF. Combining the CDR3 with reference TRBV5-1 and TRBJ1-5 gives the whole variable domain KAGVTQTPRYLIKTRGQQVTLSCSPISGHRSVSWYQQTPGQGLQFLFEYFSETQRNKGNFPGRFSGRQFSNSRSEMNVSTLELGDSALYLCASSVGTGGNQPQHFGDGTRLSIL.

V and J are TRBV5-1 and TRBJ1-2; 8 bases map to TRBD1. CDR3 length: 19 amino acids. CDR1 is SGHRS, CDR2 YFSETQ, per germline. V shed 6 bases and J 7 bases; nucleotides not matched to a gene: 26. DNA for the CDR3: TGCGCCAGCAATCCCCTGTTGGGAACGACCGGGACAGGAGGGCTTGGCTACACCTTC. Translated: CASNPLLGTTGTGGLGYTF.

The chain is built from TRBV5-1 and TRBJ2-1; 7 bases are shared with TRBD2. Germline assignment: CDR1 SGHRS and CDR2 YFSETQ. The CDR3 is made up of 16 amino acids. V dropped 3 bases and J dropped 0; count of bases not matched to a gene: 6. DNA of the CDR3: TGCGCCAGCAGCTATAGCGGGCCTGGCTCCTACAATGAGCAGTTCTTC. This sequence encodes CASSYSGPGSYNEQFF. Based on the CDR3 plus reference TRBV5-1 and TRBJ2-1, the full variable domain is KAGVTQTPRYLIKTRGQQVTLSCSPISGHRSVSWYQQTPGQGLQFLFEYFSETQRNKGNFPGRFSGRQFSNSRSEMNVSTLELGDSALYLCASSYSGPGSYNEQFFGPGTRLTVL.

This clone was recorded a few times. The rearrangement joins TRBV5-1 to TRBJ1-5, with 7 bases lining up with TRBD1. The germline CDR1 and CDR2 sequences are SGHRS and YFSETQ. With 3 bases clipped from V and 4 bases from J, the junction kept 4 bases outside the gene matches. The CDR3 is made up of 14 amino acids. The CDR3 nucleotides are TGCGCCAGCAGCTCGGGGGACAGAAATCAGCCCCAGCATTTT. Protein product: CASSSGDRNQPQHF.

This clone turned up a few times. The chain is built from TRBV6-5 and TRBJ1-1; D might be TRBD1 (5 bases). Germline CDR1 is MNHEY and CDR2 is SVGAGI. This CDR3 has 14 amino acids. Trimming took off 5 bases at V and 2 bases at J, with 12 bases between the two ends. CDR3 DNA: TGTGCCAGCAGTCCCCGGCGGGGCAACACTGAAGCTTTCTTT. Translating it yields CASSPRRGNTEAFF.

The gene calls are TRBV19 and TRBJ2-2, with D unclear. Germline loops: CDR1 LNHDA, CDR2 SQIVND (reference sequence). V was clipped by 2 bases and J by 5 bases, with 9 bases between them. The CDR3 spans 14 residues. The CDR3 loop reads CASSIQSRTGELFF. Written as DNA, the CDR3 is TGTGCCAGTAGTATACAGTCGAGGACCGGGGAGCTGTTTTTT.

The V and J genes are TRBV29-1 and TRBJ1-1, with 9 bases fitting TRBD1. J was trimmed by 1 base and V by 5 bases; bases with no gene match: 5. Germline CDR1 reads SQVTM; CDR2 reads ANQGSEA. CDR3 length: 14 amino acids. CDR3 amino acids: CSVIQGAKNTEAFF. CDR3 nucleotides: TGCAGCGTTATACAGGGGGCGAAGAACACTGAAGCTTTCTTT.

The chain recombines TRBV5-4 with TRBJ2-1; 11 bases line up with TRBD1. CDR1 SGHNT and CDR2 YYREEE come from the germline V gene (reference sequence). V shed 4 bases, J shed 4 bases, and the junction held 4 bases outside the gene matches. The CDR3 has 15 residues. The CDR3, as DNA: TGTGCCAGCAGCGCGGGGACAGGGGGTTACAATGAGCAGTTCTTC. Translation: CASSAGTGGYNEQFF.